The 28 T cell receptor beta chains below come from one sample, sequenced in a study of cytotoxic CD8 clonotypes in ibrutinib-treated CLL. The table came from immunoSEQ multiplex PCR; TCRdb's copy has only in-frame clones and leaves some out. The sample lists around 70,000 clones, roughly 72% occurring once. This specimen was PBMCs, taken after 12 months of ibrutinib treatment. The receptors originated from a human donor with chronic lymphocytic leukemia.

This clone was recorded once. This chain uses TRBV11-2 with TRBJ1-4; D remains ambiguous. Trimming removed 6 bases at V and 3 bases at J, with 11 bases between. CDR3 length equals 14 residues. The germline V gene has CDR1 SGHAT and CDR2 FQNNGV. CDR3 in amino acids: CASRVGGANEKLFF. CDR3 bases: TGTGCCAGCAGGGTCGGCGGAGCTAATGAAAAACTGTTTTTT.

This clone was seen a few times. The chain links TRBV20-1 to TRBJ2-3; D remains ambiguous. Germline values: CDR1 DFQATT, CDR2 SNEGSKA (reference sequence). Trimming took off 5 bases at V and 4 bases at J, with 7 bases between the two ends. CDR3 length: 11 amino acids. The CDR3, as DNA: TGCAGTGCTCGGGCCCCAGATACGCAGTATTTT. This encodes CSARAPDTQYF.

V and J are TRBV6-4 and TRBJ1-5, with 7 bases matching TRBD1. Per the germline V gene, CDR1 is MRHNA and CDR2 is SNTAGT. V shed 5 bases, J shed 8 bases, and the junction held 6 bases outside the gene matches. CDR3 length: 13 amino acids. CDR3 residues: CASSPDRSKPQHF. The CDR3 DNA reads as TGTGCCAGCAGTCCGGACAGGTCTAAGCCCCAGCATTTT.

The chain has TRBV11-2 and TRBJ2-5, with D perhaps being TRBD1 or TRBD2 (5 bases each). This CDR3 is built from 13 residues. V was trimmed by 1 base and J by 8 bases, leaving 11 bases between them. The germline V gene has CDR1 SGHAT and CDR2 FQNNGV. CDR3 in amino acids: CASSLGSGGTQYF. CDR3 DNA sequence: TGTGCCAGCAGCTTAGGGTCTGGGGGTACCCAGTACTTC.

The chain links TRBV27 to TRBJ2-7; unclear D gene. V was trimmed by 11 bases and J by 3 bases, leaving 14 bases between them. Germline CDR1 is MNHEY and CDR2 is SMNVEV (reference sequence). The CDR3 is 12 residues long. The CDR3 DNA sequence: TGTGCCCCGAGGAGCAGGTTCTACGAGCAGTACTTC. As protein: CAPRSRFYEQYF.

This clone was found once. This chain joins TRBV27 and TRBJ1-1; D call uncertain. The CDR3 has 13 amino acids. Trimming took 2 bases from V and 2 from J, leaving 6 bases between them. CDR1 is MNHEY, CDR2 SMNVEV, per germline (reference sequence). The CDR3 sequence is CASSLMTNTEAFF. CDR3 DNA: TGTGCCAGCAGTTTAATGACCAACACTGAAGCTTTCTTT.

The chain links TRBV6-6 to TRBJ2-7, with D maybe TRBD1 (6 bases). CDR3 length: 12 amino acids. Germline CDR1 is MNHNY and CDR2 is SVGAGI (reference sequence). Trimming shortened V by 5 bases and J by 4 bases, and 9 bases separated the two germline ends. The CDR3 region has the DNA TGTGCCAGCAGTCAACAGGGATACGAGCAGTACTTC. It specifies CASSQQGYEQYF.

V and J are TRBV19 and TRBJ1-5; no definite D call. There are 13 residues in the CDR3. Between the trimmed V and J ends, which lost 5 bases and 5 bases, there was a span of 10 bases. CDR1 and CDR2 (germline): LNHDA, SQIVND (reference sequence). The CDR3 region is CASSLVWDQPQHF. For the CDR3, the DNA is TGTGCCAGTAGTTTGGTCTGGGATCAGCCCCAGCATTTT.

This clone was picked up a small number of times. The rearrangement links TRBV30 to TRBJ1-6, with D possibly matching TRBD1 (5 bases). CDR3 size: 14 residues. CDR1 and CDR2 (germline): GTSNPN, SVGIG (reference sequence). The DNA of the CDR3 is TGTGCTAATGGATATGGGGCGTATAATTCACCCCTCCACTTT. This sequence encodes CANGYGAYNSPLHF.

The V and J genes are TRBV10-3 and TRBJ1-1, with 7 bases identical to TRBD1. The CDR3 length is 13 residues. Germline V CDR1 and CDR2: ENHRY, SYGVKD. Losses at the gene ends were 7 bases for V and 2 bases for J; bases not matched to a gene: 4. CDR3 DNA sequence: TGTGCCATCACCCGGGACAGCAACACTGAAGCTTTCTTT. Its protein product is CAITRDSNTEAFF.

The chain employs TRBV5-4 and TRBJ1-2, with 10 bases lining up with TRBD1. The CDR3 is 14 residues long. Per germline, CDR1 SGHNT and CDR2 YYREEE (reference sequence). With 3 bases clipped from V and 6 bases from J, the junction kept 5 bases outside the gene matches. CDR3 amino acids: CASSSRQGADGYTF. The CDR3 DNA reads TGTGCCAGCAGCTCTCGACAGGGGGCTGATGGCTACACCTTC.

This clone was observed a few times. The gene calls are TRBV4-2 and TRBJ2-7; D may match TRBD1 or TRBD2 (5 bases each). Between the trimmed V and J ends, which lost 0 bases and 6 bases, there was a span of 9 bases. This CDR3 has 13 residues. Germline loops: CDR1 LGHNA, CDR2 YNFKEQ. Here the CDR3 reads CASSQDLGREQYF. DNA for the CDR3: TGTGCCAGCAGCCAAGATTTGGGACGCGAGCAGTACTTC.

This chain joins TRBV27 and TRBJ1-1; D might be TRBD1 (5 bases). The CDR3 totals 14 residues. CDR1 MNHEY and CDR2 SMNVEV come from the germline V gene (reference sequence). V was shortened by 2 bases and J by 2 bases, with 9 bases between the two germline ends. CDR3 region: CASSLGGGNTEAFF. CDR3 in DNA: TGTGCCAGCAGTTTAGGGGGAGGCAACACTGAAGCTTTCTTT.

The J gene is TRBJ2-6, the V gene TRBV13; D perhaps matches TRBD1 (6 bases). The CDR3 is made up of 16 amino acids. Germline CDR1 and CDR2: PRHDT and FYEKMQ (reference sequence). The V gene lost 0 bases and the J gene lost 0 bases, with 6 bases spanning the gap. CDR3: CASSLGDSSGANVLTF. As DNA, the CDR3 is TGTGCCAGCAGCTTAGGGGACAGCTCTGGGGCCAACGTCCTGACTTTC.

The CDR3 region is CASSHSTDTQYF. CDR3 nucleotides: TGTGCCAGTAGCCATAGCACAGATACGCAGTATTTT. The gene calls are TRBV19 and TRBJ2-3, with D unclear. The CDR3 has 12 amino acids. Trimming pared 6 bases from V and 0 bases from J, leaving 4 bases between. Germline lookup yields CDR1 LNHDA and CDR2 SQIVND (reference sequence).

The genes are TRBV18 and TRBJ2-3, with 10 positions matching TRBD1. CDR3 length: 16 residues. V was clipped by 5 bases and J by 1 base; unmatched bases: 6. Germline V gene data show CDR1 as KGHSH and CDR2 as LQKENI. CDR3 region: CASSTGTGAGTDTQYF. DNA of the CDR3: TGTGCCAGCTCAACCGGGACAGGGGCGGGCACAGATACGCAGTATTTT.

CDR3 nucleotides: TGTGCCAGCAGTCCTCGGACAGACACTAACACTGAAGCTTTCTTT. This codes for CASSPRTDTNTEAFF. The chain has TRBV25-1 and TRBJ1-1; possible D gene TRBD1, 6 bases. CDR3 length equals 15 residues. The V and J ends lost 5 bases and 2 bases respectively, with 15 bases between them. CDR1 MGHDK and CDR2 SYGVNS come from the germline V gene. The entire variable domain, with the rest obtained from reference TRBV25-1 and TRBJ1-1, is as follows: EADIYQTPRYLVIGTGKKITLECSQTMGHDKMYWYQQDPGMELHLIHYSYGVNSTEKGDLSSESTVSRIRTEHFPLTLESARPSHTSQYLCASSPRTDTNTEAFFGQGTRLTVV.

The chain combines TRBV5-4 with TRBJ2-3; D may be TRBD2 (7 bases). Germline values: CDR1 SGHNT, CDR2 YYREEE (reference sequence). The CDR3 has 15 amino acids. V lost 4 bases and J 5 bases, leaving 17 bases between the germline ends. As DNA, the CDR3 is TGTGCCAGCAGCCTAAGGGGGGGGCCGAGAGATACGCAGTATTTT. Translating it yields CASSLRGGPRDTQYF.

Here the CDR3 DNA reads TGCGCCAGCACGGGGACAGGGGCCCCTGAAGCTTTCTTT. It translates to CASTGTGAPEAFF. The chain uses TRBV5-1 and TRBJ1-1; 10 nucleotides agree with TRBD1. V shed 6 bases, J shed 6 bases, and the junction held 5 bases outside the gene matches. Germline V lookup: CDR1 SGHRS, CDR2 YFSETQ. CDR3 length equals 13 residues. The variable domain in full, with the rest retrieved from reference TRBV5-1 and TRBJ1-1, is KAGVTQTPRYLIKTRGQQVTLSCSPISGHRSVSWYQQTPGQGLQFLFEYFSETQRNKGNFPGRFSGRQFSNSRSEMNVSTLELGDSALYLCASTGTGAPEAFFGQGTRLTVV.

The sample holds a few counts of this clone. This chain joins TRBV30 and TRBJ1-6; D remains ambiguous. In germline, CDR1 is GTSNPN, CDR2 SVGIG (reference sequence). There are 12 residues in the CDR3. The V gene lost 0 bases and the J gene lost 8 bases, with 5 bases spanning the gap. The CDR3 sequence is CAWSVRDSPLHF. The CDR3 DNA is TGTGCCTGGAGTGTACGGGATTCACCCCTCCACTTT.

This clone was observed a few times. The chain has TRBV5-4 and TRBJ1-2, with D perhaps matching TRBD1 (5 bases). This CDR3 is built from 13 residues. V was clipped by 1 base and J by 6 bases, with 10 bases between them. Germline-derived CDR1 and CDR2 are SGHNT and YYREEE (reference sequence). CDR3 DNA: TGTGCCAGCAGCTTGTTGGCAGGGAATGGCTACACCTTC. It codes for CASSLLAGNGYTF.

The chain links TRBV18 to TRBJ2-3; 9 nucleotides agree with TRBD1. CDR1 and CDR2 (germline): KGHSH, LQKENI. V shed 6 bases and J 10 bases; nucleotides not matched to a gene: 5. This CDR3 has 12 residues. This chain's CDR3 is CASSPGQGAQYF. The DNA of the CDR3 is TGTGCCAGCTCGCCGGGACAGGGAGCGCAGTATTTT.

The V call is TRBV7-9, the J call TRBJ1-2; 9 nucleotides align to TRBD1. V gave up 4 bases and J gave up 7 bases; unmatched junction bases: 7. The CDR3 length is 14 residues. From germline, CDR1 is SEHNR and CDR2 FQNEAQ (reference sequence). CDR3 nucleotides: TGTGCCAGCAGCTCGGATACAGGGGGCTCTGGCTACACCTTC. Its protein is CASSSDTGGSGYTF.

This rearrangement joins TRBV9 to TRBJ2-3; 9 positions agree with TRBD2. J was trimmed by 5 bases and V by 4 bases; bases with no gene match: 11. Germline values: CDR1 SGDLS, CDR2 YYNGEE. This CDR3 is 16 amino acids long. CDR3 DNA sequence: TGTGCCAGCAGCCCACAATTGGCGGGGGGGGGAGATACGCAGTATTTT. This translates into CASSPQLAGGGDTQYF.

This clone was picked up many times. This chain links TRBV18 with TRBJ2-5, with 10 bases lining up with TRBD2. Germline V gene sequence: CDR1 KGHSH, CDR2 LQKENI. This CDR3 contains 14 residues. The V gene end was trimmed by 3 bases and the J gene end by 5 bases; junction bases not matched to a gene: 3. Written as DNA, the CDR3 is TGTGCCAGCTCACCGGAGACTAGCGGGGAGACCCAGTACTTC. This codes for CASSPETSGETQYF.

The CDR3 reads CATGIGPTYEQYF. CDR3 DNA sequence: TGTGCCACCGGGATAGGGCCTACCTACGAGCAGTACTTC. The chain joins TRBV2 to TRBJ2-7; weak D call: TRBD2 (5 bases). V was pared by 10 bases and J by 2 bases, with 15 bases between. The V gene's germline CDR1 is SNHLY and CDR2 FYNNEI. The CDR3 consists of 13 residues.

This chain joins TRBV19 and TRBJ1-5; D gene uncertain. V was cut by 3 bases and J by 7 bases, with 19 bases left in between. This CDR3 has 16 amino acids. Germline CDR1 LNHDA, CDR2 SQIVND (reference sequence). In DNA form, the CDR3 reads TGTGCCAGTAGTATTTCGGAGTGGACGAGGTGGCAGCCCCAGCATTTT. Its translation: CASSISEWTRWQPQHF.

The gene calls are TRBV5-6 and TRBJ1-2, with D tentatively TRBD1 (6 bases). CDR1 and CDR2 from the germline V gene are SGHDT and YYEEEE. Trimming shortened V by 2 bases and J by 8 bases, and 16 bases separated the two germline ends. The CDR3 contains 14 residues. The CDR3 reads CASSFIEGGYGYTF. The CDR3 nucleotides are TGTGCCAGCAGCTTCATTGAAGGGGGTTACGGCTACACCTTC.